Here is one T cell receptor (beta chain) with its context. This clonotype was observed a handful of times. No cognate antigen has been identified for it. The record has no base qualities; no much larger clone is one base away. The data originate from a study of early T cells in non-severe SARS-CoV-2 infection (dated by TCRdb to about 2021). For the wider study: Because TCR sequencing relied on bulk RNA taken from unsorted whole blood, pairing of alpha and beta chains was not possible. The study at large found these results: VDJdb matching was skewed toward anti-spike CD8 responses, so virus-specific expansions were likely underestimated and private and CD4 specificities were missed.

CDR1 LNHDA and CDR2 SQIVND were looked up in the germline V gene (reference sequence). The V and J ends are trimmed by 5 bases and 4 bases, leaving 14 bases between them. Inclusive of the bounding cysteine and phenylalanine, the CDR3 is 15 residues long. Solely the CDR3 DNA is kept, with 45 bases framed from the first base. The library was produced with 5' RACE. Instrument used: NextSeq 500. In the TCR library protocol, unique molecular identifiers were attached to individual cDNA molecules to correct for PCR bias and sequencing error. Both TCR alpha and beta chains were sequenced, and tight co-correlation was observed between alpha and beta sequence abundances in each sample. The study's own analysis went as follows. Decombinator V4 was used to annotate the V gene, J gene and CDR3 of the TCR sequences. TCRs were defined as expanded if a significant change between any two time points was detected under a Poisson model with p below 0.0001. TCR abundances were normalised to the total number of TCRs sequenced in each sample and reported as counts per million. TRAV1-2 paired with TRAJ12, TRAJ20 or TRAJ33 defined MAIT TCRs, while TRAV10 paired with TRAJ18 defined iNKT TCRs. VDJdb, accessed 1 November 2021, was searched for CMV, EBV and SARS-CoV-2 annotated TCRs, with TCRs annotated for multiple antigens excluded. The raw public data were reprocessed by TCRdb itself: fastp quality trimming at Q25, MiXCR clonotype calling, in-frame beta chains only. Entries that share a CDR3 protein sequence are merged under the most common genes and DNA. TCRdb's processing, not the study's, gives the V and J calls here. The sample data list about 50,000 distinct CDR3 sequences, and over 5% of these were observed just once. Together, the top ten hold around 7% of the sample.

Set within a cohort of healthcare workers in London, UK, this nested case-control study involved weekly PCR testing of nasopharyngeal swabs along with blood sampling. Healthcare workers were recruited between 23 and 31 March 2020, during the week of the UK lockdown, and were followed weekly for up to about 15 weeks. This TCR was sampled from an adult who was a healthcare worker with PCR-confirmed SARS-CoV-2 infection or an uninfected control (not recorded which). The chain couples TRBV19 to TRBJ1-4, with an unclear D gene assignment. The sequencing used whole blood, collected at baseline. The nucleotide sequence reads as follows: TGTGCCAGTAGTGAAAACGGAGTTCTTAATGAAAAACTGTTTTTT. This is translated as CASSENGVLNEKLFF. With the rest looked up from the reference TRBV19 and TRBJ1-4 genes rather than sequenced, the full variable domain is DGGITQSPKYLFRKEGQNVTLSCEQNLNHDAMYWYRQDPGQGLRLIYYSQIVNDFQKGDIAEGYSVSREKKESFPLTVTSAQKNPTAFYLCASSENGVLNEKLFFGSGTQLSVL.